This TCR beta chain is from a study of graft-versus-host responses after intestinal transplantation. This table comes from immunoSEQ multiplex PCR, and its TCRdb copy is limited to in-frame clones, with some not included. The sample records around 20,000 clones, more than 80% being singletons. Germline-derived CDR1 and CDR2 are MDHEN and SYDVKM. The V end lost 7 bases, the J end lost 0 bases, and 15 bases lay between the germline ends. The CDR3 is 15 residues long. This specimen was PBMCs, taken around 350 days after transplant. V is TRBV28 and J is TRBJ1-1; tentative D call: TRBD1 (5 bases). The origin of this receptor is a human patient who received an intestinal transplant, so some T cells may come from the graft donor. The CDR3 protein is CASTFGGSVNTEAFF. The DNA for the CDR3 is TGTGCCAGCACCTTCGGGGGGAGCGTGAACACTGAAGCTTTCTTT.